This TCR beta chain originates from a study of blood T cell repertoires in COVID-19. At the level of the study: Sites across the United States, Italy and Spain contributed samples from acute and convalescent COVID-19. Sample material is recorded as cDNA or gDNA derived from T cells, B-cell-depleted T cells, or PBMCs.

This CDR3 region has 15 residues. The V gene end was trimmed by 8 bases and the J gene end by 2 bases; junction bases not matched to a gene: 12. CDR1 and CDR2 from the germline V gene are SGHTA and FQGTGA. Authors' analysis steps: Estimation of nucleated cell counts was performed using reference gene primer amplification. Clones were sequenced by immunoSEQ multiplex PCR, and TCRdb holds only the in-frame ones, with some missing. V, J and clone size derive from that table, while D and trimming were established from the DNA sequence. The data hold 240,000 or so clones, with 86% observed a single time. The rearrangement uses TRBV7-3 and TRBJ2-7, with 7 positions matching TRBD2. The sample was peripheral blood. The receptor was derived from a man aged 55 to 69 with acute or convalescent COVID-19. Here the CDR3 reads CASPTGGGRTYEQYF. DNA of the CDR3: TGTGCCAGCCCGACCGGTGGCGGGAGAACCTACGAGCAGTACTTC.